These T cell receptor beta chains were read from a single sample in a study of cytomegalovirus exposure and HLA in healthy donors. The method was immunoSEQ multiplex PCR; TCRdb's version includes in-frame clones alone and lacks a portion of them. The table includes some 200,000 clones, approximately 80% detected once. Sequencing was carried out using PBMCs. These receptors came from a woman between 45 and 65 years old in good health and CMV-seropositive. Both conserved end residues are part of each CDR3. D genes are given only for firm matches. Size is stated for part of the rows, as once, few or many counts, or as a class when the clone is expanded.

clone size,D gene,J gene,V gene,CDR3 DNA,CDR3 protein
once,TRBD1,TRBJ1-2,TRBV5-1,TGCGCCAGCAGCCCGGGGGACAGGGAGTATGGCTACACCTTC,CASSPGDREYGYTF
.,.,TRBJ2-1,TRBV6-6,TGTGCCAGCAGTTACCCGACTGACAGGGACTATGAGCAGTTCTTC,CASSYPTDRDYEQFF
.,.,TRBJ1-2,TRBV7-2,TGTGCCAGCAGCACGCAGATGGATCAGGGCGAGGCCTTC,CASSTQMDQGEAF
.,TRBD1,TRBJ2-1,TRBV28,TGTGCCACCGGACGGGACAGCCTCGACAATGAGCAGTTCTTC,CATGRDSLDNEQFF
.,.,TRBJ2-7,TRBV27,TGTGCCAGCAGCCCAAGTACAGGTTTCTACGAGCAGTACTTC,CASSPSTGFYEQYF
.,TRBD1,TRBJ1-5,TRBV5-6,TGTGCCAGCAGCTCCACAGGGGTCTCTAATCAGCCCCAGCATTTT,CASSSTGVSNQPQHF
.,TRBD1,TRBJ2-5,TRBV13,TGTGCCAGCAGCGACAGGGTCCCGGAGACCCAGTACTTC,CASSDRVPETQYF
.,.,TRBJ2-5,TRBV5-5,TGTGCCAGCAGCAAGGAGGGGGCGGTGAGCCAAGAGACCCAGTACTTC,CASSKEGAVSQETQYF
.,.,TRBJ1-2,TRBV9,TGTGCCAGCAGCGTAGACAGTTATGGCTACACCTTC,CASSVDSYGYTF
once,.,TRBJ1-6,TRBV20-1,TGCAGTGCTTCCATTAATTCACCCCTCCACTTT,CSASINSPLHF
.,TRBD1,TRBJ1-1,TRBV5-1,TGCGCCAGCAGCCTTAGGGACAGGACTGAAGCTTTCTTT,CASSLRDRTEAFF
.,TRBD1,TRBJ1-2,TRBV6-1,TGTGCCAGCAGTGAAGCGGACAGGGCGACAAACTATGGCTACACCTTC,CASSEADRATNYGYTF
.,TRBD1,TRBJ2-2,TRBV4-1,TGCGCCAGCAGCCACGTGACAGGGGGGTCCGGGGAGCTGTTTTTT,CASSHVTGGSGELFF
.,TRBD2,TRBJ2-5,TRBV9,TGTGCCAGCAGCGTAGGAGTCGGCTGGAGCGGGGGGGAGACCCAGTACTTC,CASSVGVGWSGGETQYF
.,TRBD2,TRBJ2-2,TRBV6-5,TGTGCCAGCAGTTCGGGGACTAGCGTCCACGGGGAGCTGTTTTTT,CASSSGTSVHGELFF
.,.,TRBJ2-2,TRBV10-3,TGTGCCATCAGTGGGCGGACGAACACCGGGGAGCTGTTTTTT,CAISGRTNTGELFF
once,TRBD1,TRBJ2-1,TRBV19,TGTGCCAGTAGTATCCAGGGGGCACGCAATGAGCAGTTCTTC,CASSIQGARNEQFF
.,.,TRBJ1-5,TRBV18,TGTGCCAGCTCACCAAACACAGGGCCCAATCAGCCCCAGCATTTT,CASSPNTGPNQPQHF
.,TRBD2,TRBJ2-3,TRBV6-5,TGTGCCAGCAGTTCTGGACTAGCGGGAGATACGCAGTATTTT,CASSSGLAGDTQYF
once,.,TRBJ2-3,TRBV18,TGTGCCAGCGCGAGGACAGTCACAGATACGCAGTATTTT,CASARTVTDTQYF
.,.,TRBJ2-5,TRBV7-3,TGTGCCAGCAGCCGGGACTCAGAGACCCAGTACTTC,CASSRDSETQYF
.,.,TRBJ2-1,TRBV14,TGTGCCAGCAGCCAAGATGTAAACGGGGGTGAGCAGTTCTTC,CASSQDVNGGEQFF
.,.,TRBJ1-6,TRBV2,TGTGCCAGCAGTGAAATAGGGGGGGCACCCCTCCACTTT,CASSEIGGAPLHF
.,TRBD2,TRBJ2-7,TRBV19,TGTGCCAGTACCCCCGGGGGGTCCTACGAGCAGTACTTC,CASTPGGSYEQYF
.,.,TRBJ1-2,TRBV6-5,TGTGCCAGCAGCCGGGGAGGTGATGGCTACACCTTC,CASSRGGDGYTF
.,.,TRBJ1-1,TRBV19,TGTGCCAGTAGTATCCCTGTGACATCCCGGGGCACTGAAGCTTTCTTT,CASSIPVTSRGTEAFF
.,TRBD1,TRBJ1-1,TRBV19,TGTGCCAGTAGTCTCCCCGAGGGGGCCCACACTGAAGCTTTCTTT,CASSLPEGAHTEAFF
.,.,TRBJ1-1,TRBV6-5,TGTGCCAGCAGTTACTTCCGGGGAAACACTGAAGCTTTCTTT,CASSYFRGNTEAFF
.,TRBD2,TRBJ2-5,TRBV7-2,TGTGCCAGCAGTCTTCATCGGACTAGCGGGGGGAAAGAGACCCAGTACTTC,CASSLHRTSGGKETQYF
once,.,TRBJ1-2,TRBV6-4,TGTGCCAGCAGTTTTTCAGGAACGGGGGGCTACACCTTC,CASSFSGTGGYTF
few,.,TRBJ2-3,TRBV6-5,TGTGCCAGCAGTTTCCCGGAGGATACGCAGTATTTT,CASSFPEDTQYF
.,TRBD2,TRBJ2-5,TRBV7-2,TGTGCCAGCAGCAGAGGCGGGGGGCAGGAGACCCAGTACTTC,CASSRGGGQETQYF
.,TRBD1,TRBJ2-7,TRBV28,TGTGCCAGCAGCATGGGGACAGGGTACGAGCAGTACTTC,CASSMGTGYEQYF
.,TRBD1,TRBJ2-7,TRBV29-1,TGCAGCGCTGGGACAGGACCCTACGAGCAGTACTTC,CSAGTGPYEQYF
.,TRBD1,TRBJ1-1,TRBV5-1,TGCGCCAGCAGCCTACAGGACAGGGGCACTGAAGCTTTCTTT,CASSLQDRGTEAFF
.,TRBD1,TRBJ1-2,TRBV28,TGTGCCAGCAGTTTACGGGACAGATTCTATGGCTACACCTTC,CASSLRDRFYGYTF
few,TRBD1,TRBJ1-3,TRBV5-4,TGTGCCAGCGGACAGGGGGCCGGAAACACCATATATTTT,CASGQGAGNTIYF
.,TRBD1,TRBJ1-5,TRBV27,TGTGCCAGCAGTAGACAGGGGTCGATTAGCAATCAGCCCCAGCATTTT,CASSRQGSISNQPQHF
.,TRBD1,TRBJ2-7,TRBV4-1,TGCGCCAGCAGCCCTCTACCGGGACAGGGGGACTACGAGCAGTACTTC,CASSPLPGQGDYEQYF
.,.,TRBJ2-3,TRBV25-1,TGTGCCAGCAGTGAATTCTGGACAGCTGCAACAGATACGCAGTATTTT,CASSEFWTAATDTQYF
.,.,TRBJ1-6,TRBV5-6,TGTGCCAGCAGCCCCCCAGGGGACCGAGCGACTTCACCCCTCCACTTT,CASSPPGDRATSPLHF
.,TRBD2,TRBJ2-7,TRBV7-2,TGTGCCAGCAGCTCCCGGGGGGGCTCCTACGAGCAGTACTTC,CASSSRGGSYEQYF
.,TRBD1,TRBJ1-1,TRBV7-6,TGTGCCAGCAGCTCTAGAGGACAGGACCCTTCGAACACTGAAGCTTTCTTT,CASSSRGQDPSNTEAFF
once,TRBD2,TRBJ2-7,TRBV5-5,TGTGCCAGCAGCTTGGTCCCTAGCGGGGGCACCTACGAGCAGTACTTC,CASSLVPSGGTYEQYF
.,TRBD2,TRBJ2-2,TRBV11-2,TGTGCCAGCAGCTCCTTGGCGGGGGGAAACACCGGGGAGCTGTTTTTT,CASSSLAGGNTGELFF
.,TRBD2,TRBJ2-5,TRBV18,TGTGCCAGCTCCCAAAATGGACTAGCGGAAGAGACCCAGTACTTC,CASSQNGLAEETQYF
.,TRBD2,TRBJ2-2,TRBV7-6,TGTGCCAGCAGCTTTTTCAGGGAGGGGACCGGGGAGCTGTTTTTT,CASSFFREGTGELFF
.,TRBD1,TRBJ1-2,TRBV5-6,TGTGCCAGCAGCTCCTACGGGACAGCCTATGGCTACACCTTC,CASSSYGTAYGYTF
.,TRBD1,TRBJ2-2,TRBV12-5,TGTGCTAGTGGTTTGGACCTCACAGGGGGATGGACCGGGGAGCTGTTTTTT,CASGLDLTGGWTGELFF
few,.,TRBJ1-1,TRBV18,TGTGCCAGCTCCGTTCAGGGAACGAACACTGAAGCTTTCTTT,CASSVQGTNTEAFF
.,.,TRBJ2-2,TRBV6-6,TGTGCCAGCTCCTCTGACAGGAACACCGGGGAGCTGTTTTTT,CASSSDRNTGELFF
.,.,TRBJ2-2,TRBV7-9,TGTGCCAGCAGCTCAACAGGGGAGGCCGGGGAGCTGTTTTTT,CASSSTGEAGELFF